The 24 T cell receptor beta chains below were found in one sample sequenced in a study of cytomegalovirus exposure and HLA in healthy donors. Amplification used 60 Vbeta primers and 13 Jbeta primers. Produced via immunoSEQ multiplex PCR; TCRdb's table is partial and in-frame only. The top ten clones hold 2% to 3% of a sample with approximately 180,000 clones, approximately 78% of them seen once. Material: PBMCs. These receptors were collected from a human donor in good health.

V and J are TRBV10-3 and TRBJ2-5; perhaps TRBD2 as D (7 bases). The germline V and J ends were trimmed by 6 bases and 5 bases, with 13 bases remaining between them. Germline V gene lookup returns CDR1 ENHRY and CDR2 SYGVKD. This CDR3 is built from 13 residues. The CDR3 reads CAISGGPEETQYF. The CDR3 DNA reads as TGTGCCATCAGCGGGGGGCCCGAGGAGACCCAGTACTTC.

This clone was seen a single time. CDR3 DNA sequence: TGTGCCTGGAGCGTCCCGAGGCATAGCAATCAGCCCCAGCATTTT. It translates to CAWSVPRHSNQPQHF. J is TRBJ1-5 and V is TRBV30, with D unresolved. Germline loops: CDR1 GTSNPN, CDR2 SVGIG (reference sequence). CDR3 length: 15 residues. V gave up 3 bases and J gave up 0 bases, with 12 bases separating them.

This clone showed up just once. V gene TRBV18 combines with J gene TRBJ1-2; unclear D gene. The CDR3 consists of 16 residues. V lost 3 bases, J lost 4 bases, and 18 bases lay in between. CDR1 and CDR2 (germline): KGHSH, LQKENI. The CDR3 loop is CASSPPSQVDGYGYTF. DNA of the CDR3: TGTGCCAGCTCACCTCCTTCCCAGGTTGACGGCTATGGCTACACCTTC.

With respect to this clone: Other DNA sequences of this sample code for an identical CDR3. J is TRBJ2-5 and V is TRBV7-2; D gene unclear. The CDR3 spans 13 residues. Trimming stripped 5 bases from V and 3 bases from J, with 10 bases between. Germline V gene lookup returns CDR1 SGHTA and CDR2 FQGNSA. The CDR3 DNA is TGTGCCAGCAGCCGCGGCGAAAAAGAGACCCAGTACTTC. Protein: CASSRGEKETQYF.

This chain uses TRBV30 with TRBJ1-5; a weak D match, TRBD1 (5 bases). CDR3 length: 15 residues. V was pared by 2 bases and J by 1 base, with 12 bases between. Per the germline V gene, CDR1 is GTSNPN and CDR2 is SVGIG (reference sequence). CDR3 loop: CAWSLDRPSNQPQHF. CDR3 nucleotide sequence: TGTGCCTGGAGTCTCGACAGACCGAGCAATCAGCCCCAGCATTTT.

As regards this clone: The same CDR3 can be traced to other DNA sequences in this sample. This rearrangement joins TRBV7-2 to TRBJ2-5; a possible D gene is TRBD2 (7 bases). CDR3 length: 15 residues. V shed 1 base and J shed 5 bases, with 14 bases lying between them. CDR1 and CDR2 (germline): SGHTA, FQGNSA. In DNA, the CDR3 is TGTGCCAGCAGCTTAGGGGGCGGGGGCGGGGAGACCCAGTACTTC. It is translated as CASSLGGGGGETQYF.

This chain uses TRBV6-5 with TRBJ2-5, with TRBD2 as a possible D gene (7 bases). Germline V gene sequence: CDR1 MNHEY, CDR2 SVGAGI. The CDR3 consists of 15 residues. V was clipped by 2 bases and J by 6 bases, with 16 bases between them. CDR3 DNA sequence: TGTGCCAGCAGTTACGGGTGGGGGGGCTTGAAGACCCAGTACTTC. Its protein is CASSYGWGGLKTQYF.

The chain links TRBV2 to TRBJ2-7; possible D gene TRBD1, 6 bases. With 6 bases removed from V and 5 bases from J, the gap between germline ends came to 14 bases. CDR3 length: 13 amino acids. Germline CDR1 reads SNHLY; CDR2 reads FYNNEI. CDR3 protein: CASRRSGGNEQYF. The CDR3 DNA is TGTGCCAGCAGAAGGTCTGGGGGCAACGAGCAGTACTTC.

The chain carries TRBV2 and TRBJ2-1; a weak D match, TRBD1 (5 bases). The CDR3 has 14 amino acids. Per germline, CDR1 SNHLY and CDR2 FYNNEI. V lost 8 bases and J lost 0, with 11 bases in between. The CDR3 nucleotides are TGTGCCAGCCAGAGACAGAGCTCCTACAATGAGCAGTTCTTC. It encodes CASQRQSSYNEQFF. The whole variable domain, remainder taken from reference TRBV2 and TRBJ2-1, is EPEVTQTPSHQVTQMGQEVILRCVPISNHLYFYWYRQILGQKVEFLVSFYNNEISEKSEIFDDQFSVERPDGSNFTLKIRSTKLEDSAMYFCASQRQSSYNEQFFGPGTRLTVL.

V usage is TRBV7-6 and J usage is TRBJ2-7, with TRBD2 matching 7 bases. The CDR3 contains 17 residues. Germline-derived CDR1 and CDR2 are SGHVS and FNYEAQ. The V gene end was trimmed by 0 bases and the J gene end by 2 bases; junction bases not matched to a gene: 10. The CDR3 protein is CASSLARGRGRTYEQYF. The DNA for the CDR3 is TGTGCCAGCAGCTTAGCGCGTGGGAGGGGTAGGACCTACGAGCAGTACTTC.

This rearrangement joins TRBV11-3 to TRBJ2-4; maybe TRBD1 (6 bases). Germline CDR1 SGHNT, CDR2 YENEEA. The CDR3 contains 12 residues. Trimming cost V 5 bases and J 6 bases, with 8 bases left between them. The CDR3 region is CASSQTGNIQYF. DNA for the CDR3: TGTGCCAGCAGCCAGACAGGAAACATTCAGTACTTC.

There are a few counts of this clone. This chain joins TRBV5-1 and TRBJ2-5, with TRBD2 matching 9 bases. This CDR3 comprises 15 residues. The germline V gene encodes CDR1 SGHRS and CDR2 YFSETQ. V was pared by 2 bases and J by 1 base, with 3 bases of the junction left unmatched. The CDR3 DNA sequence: TGCGCCAGCAGCTTCAGCGGGGGGACCCAAGAGACCCAGTACTTC. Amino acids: CASSFSGGTQETQYF.

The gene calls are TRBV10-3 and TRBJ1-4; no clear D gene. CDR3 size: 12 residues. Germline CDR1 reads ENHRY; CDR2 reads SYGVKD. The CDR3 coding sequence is TGTGCAGCTAGGGATCCGGGAGAAAAACTGTTTTTT. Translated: CAARDPGEKLFF.

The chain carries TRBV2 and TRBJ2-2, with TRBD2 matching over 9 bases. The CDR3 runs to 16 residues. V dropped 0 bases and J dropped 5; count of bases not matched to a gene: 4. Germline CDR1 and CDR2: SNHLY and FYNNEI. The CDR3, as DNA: TGTGCCAGCAGTGAAGCGACGGCGGGGGGGACCGGGGAGCTGTTTTTT. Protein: CASSEATAGGTGELFF.

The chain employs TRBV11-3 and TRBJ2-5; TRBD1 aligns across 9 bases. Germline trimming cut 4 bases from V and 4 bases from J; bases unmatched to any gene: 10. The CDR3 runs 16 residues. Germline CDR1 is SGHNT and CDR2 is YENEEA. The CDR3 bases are TGTGCCAGCAGCTCTCGGACAGGGGAAGGTAGAGAGACCCAGTACTTC. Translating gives CASSSRTGEGRETQYF.

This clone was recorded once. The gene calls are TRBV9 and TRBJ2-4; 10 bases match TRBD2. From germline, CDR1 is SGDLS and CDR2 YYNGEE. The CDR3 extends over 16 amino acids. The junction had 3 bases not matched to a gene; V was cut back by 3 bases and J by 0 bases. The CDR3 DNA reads TGTGCCAGCAGCGCTACTAGCGGGATAGCCAAAAACATTCAGTACTTC. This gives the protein CASSATSGIAKNIQYF.

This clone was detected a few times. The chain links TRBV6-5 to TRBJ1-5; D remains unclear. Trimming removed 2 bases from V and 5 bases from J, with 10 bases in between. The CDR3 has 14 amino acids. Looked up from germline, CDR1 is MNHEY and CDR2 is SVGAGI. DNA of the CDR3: TGTGCCAGCAGTTACCTAGGTATAGATCAGCCCCAGCATTTT. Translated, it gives CASSYLGIDQPQHF.

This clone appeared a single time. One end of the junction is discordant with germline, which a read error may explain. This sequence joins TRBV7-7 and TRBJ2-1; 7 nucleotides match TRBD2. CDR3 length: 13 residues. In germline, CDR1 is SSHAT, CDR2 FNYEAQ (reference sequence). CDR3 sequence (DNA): TGTGCTAGCAGCTTAGATGGGGGAGGGGAGCAGTTCTTC. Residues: CASSLDGGGEQFF.

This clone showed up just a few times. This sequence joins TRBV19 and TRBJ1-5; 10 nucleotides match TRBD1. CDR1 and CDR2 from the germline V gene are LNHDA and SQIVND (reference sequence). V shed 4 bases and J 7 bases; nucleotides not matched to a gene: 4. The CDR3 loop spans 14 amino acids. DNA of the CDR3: TGTGCCAGTAGTAGGACAGGGGGACGGCAGCCCCAGCATTTT. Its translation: CASSRTGGRQPQHF.

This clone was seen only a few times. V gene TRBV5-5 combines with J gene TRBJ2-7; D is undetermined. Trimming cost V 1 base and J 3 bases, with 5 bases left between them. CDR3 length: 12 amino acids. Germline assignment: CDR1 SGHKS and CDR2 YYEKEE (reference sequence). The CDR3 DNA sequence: TGTGCCAGCAGCTTGAAATACTACGAGCAGTACTTC. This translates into CASSLKYYEQYF.

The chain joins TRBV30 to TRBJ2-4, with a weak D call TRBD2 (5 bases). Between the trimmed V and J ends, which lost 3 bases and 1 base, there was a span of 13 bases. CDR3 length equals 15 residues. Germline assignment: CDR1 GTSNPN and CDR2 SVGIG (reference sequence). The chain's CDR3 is CAWRKVTGAKNIQYF. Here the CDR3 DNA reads TGTGCCTGGAGGAAGGTAACGGGGGCCAAAAACATTCAGTACTTC.

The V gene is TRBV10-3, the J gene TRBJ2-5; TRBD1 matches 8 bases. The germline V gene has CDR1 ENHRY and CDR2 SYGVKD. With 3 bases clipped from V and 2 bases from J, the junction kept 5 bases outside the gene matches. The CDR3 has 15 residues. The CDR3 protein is CAISDPGQGQETQYF. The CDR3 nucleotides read TGTGCCATCAGTGACCCCGGACAGGGTCAAGAGACCCAGTACTTC.

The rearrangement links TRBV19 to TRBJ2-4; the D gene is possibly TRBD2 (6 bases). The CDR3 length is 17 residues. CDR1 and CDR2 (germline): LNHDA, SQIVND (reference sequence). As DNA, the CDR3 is TGTGCGCGGGGAGACAGAAGTCTCGGGAATGCCAAAAACATTCAGTACTTC. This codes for CARGDRSLGNAKNIQYF. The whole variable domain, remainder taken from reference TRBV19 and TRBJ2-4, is DGGITQSPKYLFRKEGQNVTLSCEQNLNHDAMYWYRQDPGQGLRLIYYSQIVNDFQKGDIAEGYSVSREKKESFPLTVTSAQKNPTAFYLCARGDRSLGNAKNIQYFGAGTRLSVL.

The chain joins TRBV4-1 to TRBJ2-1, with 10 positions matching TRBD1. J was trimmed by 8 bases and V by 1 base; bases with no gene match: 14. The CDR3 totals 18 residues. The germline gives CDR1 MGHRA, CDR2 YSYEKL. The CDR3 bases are TGCGCCAGCAGCCAAGGGGGTAAGACAGGGGGCGGAAACCATGAGCAGTTCTTC. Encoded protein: CASSQGGKTGGGNHEQFF.